The next 13 T cell receptor beta chains were all read from a single sample in a study of response to subunit inactivated influenza vaccine. TCRdb fed the RT-PCR reads into MiXCR, producing one record per CDR3 protein. This sample has just over 300,000 distinct CDR3 sequences, with roughly 22% found just once. Sequencing was performed on PBMCs from blood, taken less than 22 months after vaccination. The receptors originated from a man aged 45 to 75 who received an inactivated influenza vaccine.

This clonotype has a handful of counts. V usage is TRBV21-1 and J usage is TRBJ2-1; the D call in the table, TRBD2, was not verified against the DNA. TRBV21-1 is deemed a pseudogene. The CDR3 loop spans 14 amino acids. CDR3: CASSKAVPGLAQFF. As DNA, the CDR3 is TGTGCCAGCAGCAAAGCGGTCCCGGGACTAGCGCAGTTCTTC.

This clonotype has only a few counts. The chain joins TRBV5-1 to TRBJ2-2; 9 nucleotides match TRBD1. Germline V gives CDR1 SGHRS, CDR2 YFSETQ. V gave up 2 bases and J gave up 2 bases; unmatched junction bases: 7. The CDR3 is 17 residues long. The CDR3 nucleotides are TGCGCCAGCAGCTTAACAGGGACAGGGATTAACACCGGGGAGCTGTTTTTT. Translating it yields CASSLTGTGINTGELFF.

This rearrangement joins TRBV20-1 to TRBJ2-1, with D tentatively TRBD1 (6 bases). CDR1 is DFQATT, CDR2 SNEGSKA, per germline (reference sequence). The germline V and J ends were trimmed by 3 bases and 0 bases, with 12 bases remaining between them. The CDR3 covers 15 residues. CDR3 DNA sequence: TGCAGTGCTAGGGAAACAGGGAACTCCTACAATGAGCAGTTCTTC. Encoded protein: CSARETGNSYNEQFF.

The chain has TRBV28 and TRBJ2-7; D may match TRBD1 or TRBD2 (5 bases each). The V and J ends lost 3 bases and 2 bases respectively, with 11 bases between them. CDR3 length equals 14 residues. CDR1 and CDR2 (germline): MDHEN, SYDVKM. CDR3 in amino acids: CASSFVPGPYEQYF. CDR3 nucleotide sequence: TGTGCCAGCAGTTTCGTCCCGGGACCCTACGAGCAGTACTTC.

This clonotype has at least ten counts. J is TRBJ1-1 and V is TRBV29-1; possibly TRBD1 for D (6 bases). Germline values: CDR1 SQVTM, CDR2 ANQGSEA. This CDR3 has 13 residues. V was clipped by 6 bases and J by 5 bases, with 16 bases between them. This CDR3 is CSVATGWDTEAFF. The CDR3 nucleotides are TGCAGCGTGGCAACAGGGTGGGATACTGAAGCTTTCTTT.

The gene calls are TRBV20-1 and TRBJ2-1; TRBD2 agrees at 10 bases. The CDR3 loop spans 14 amino acids. V lost 4 bases and J lost 5; bases outside the gene matches: 5. Looked up from germline, CDR1 is DFQATT and CDR2 is SNEGSKA (reference sequence). The CDR3 DNA is TGCAGTGCTAAGAGCGGGAGGGGACACAATGAGCAGTTCTTC. Its translation is CSAKSGRGHNEQFF.

The genes are TRBV4-3 and TRBJ2-1, with 13 bases that match TRBD2. Trimming took 4 bases from V and 4 from J; bases not matched to a gene: 7. Germline lookup yields CDR1 LGHNA and CDR2 YSLEER. This CDR3 contains 17 residues. The CDR3 DNA reads as TGCGCCAGCAGCCCCGGGACTAGCGGGGACCTATACAATGAGCAGTTCTTC. This sequence encodes CASSPGTSGDLYNEQFF.

This chain connects TRBV7-2 to TRBJ2-7; TRBD1 might be the D (5 bases). The germline V gene encodes CDR1 SGHTA and CDR2 FQGNSA. V shed 6 bases and J shed 5 bases, with 17 bases lying between them. The CDR3 runs 14 residues. The CDR3, as DNA: TGTGCCAGCAGATTCGGTCAGGGAAGGAACGAGCAGTACTTC. This codes for CASRFGQGRNEQYF.

The V and J genes are TRBV29-1 and TRBJ1-1; a weak D match, TRBD1 (5 bases). With 3 bases removed from V and 5 bases from J, the gap between germline ends came to 19 bases. This CDR3 contains 15 residues. The V gene's germline CDR1 is SQVTM and CDR2 ANQGSEA. The CDR3 loop reads CSVEDPGRKGTEAFF. CDR3 DNA: TGCAGCGTTGAGGACCCGGGACGCAAAGGGACTGAAGCTTTCTTT.

The chain links TRBV28 to TRBJ2-7; possibly TRBD1 for D (6 bases). This CDR3 is built from 14 residues. CDR1 and CDR2 (germline): MDHEN, SYDVKM. With 5 bases removed from V and 4 bases from J, the gap between germline ends came to 15 bases. The CDR3 protein is CASSEDRKPYEQYF. The CDR3 bases are TGTGCCAGCAGTGAGGACAGAAAACCGTACGAGCAGTACTTC. The whole variable domain, remainder taken from reference TRBV28 and TRBJ2-7, is DVKVTQSSRYLVKRTGEKVFLECVQDMDHENMFWYRQDPGLGLRLIYFSYDVKMKEKGDIPEGYSVSREKKERFSLILESASTNQTSMYLCASSEDRKPYEQYFGPGTRLTVT.

This clonotype was picked up many times. The gene calls are TRBV12-3 or TRBV12-4 and TRBJ1-1, with a possible D match to TRBD1 (5 bases). V was shortened by 5 bases and J by 7 bases, with 23 bases between the two germline ends. CDR3 length: 16 residues. The CDR3 DNA reads TGTGCCAGCAGTCCCAGGGCGGCGGTTGGCACAGTTGAAGCTTTCTTT. This encodes CASSPRAAVGTVEAFF.

This clonotype turned up a few times. The rearrangement joins TRBV20-1 to TRBJ2-2; 7 bases fit TRBD1. CDR1 DFQATT and CDR2 SNEGSKA come from the germline V gene (reference sequence). This CDR3 contains 14 residues. Germline trimming cut 3 bases from V and 5 bases from J; bases unmatched to any gene: 6. CDR3 loop: CSASKTGQTGELFF. The CDR3 DNA follows: TGCAGTGCTAGTAAGACGGGACAGACCGGGGAGCTGTTTTTT.

The chain employs TRBV6-2 or TRBV6-3 and TRBJ2-1, with D possibly matching TRBD2 (6 bases). The V and J ends lost 6 bases and 7 bases respectively, with 16 bases between them. Germline assignment: CDR1 MNHEY and CDR2 SVGEGT. The CDR3 covers 14 residues. The DNA for the CDR3 is TGTGCCAGCAGAGCGGGCGAAGTTTTGAATGAGCAGTTCTTC. Translating it yields CASRAGEVLNEQFF.